The 2 T cell receptor beta chains given below trace back to one sample, sequenced in a study of identical twins. MiXCR, run by TCRdb on the 5' RACE reads, gives a single entry per CDR3 protein. The profile covers approximately 530,000 distinct CDR3 sequences, with approximately 20% appearing a single time and roughly 0.5% taken by the ten largest. These data are also associated with another study on yellow fever vaccine responses in identical twins.

Sequencing was done on a sample of CD4+ T cells sorted from blood. These receptors were collected from a woman aged 18-29 years in good health.

This clonotype was seen only a few times. V gene TRBV2 combines with J gene TRBJ2-5; D perhaps matches TRBD1 (6 bases). The CDR3 is 16 amino acids. Between the trimmed V and J ends, which lost 4 bases and 4 bases, there was a span of 19 bases. Germline CDR1 SNHLY, CDR2 FYNNEI. This CDR3 is CASSGPLQGAGETQYF. In DNA, the CDR3 is TGTGCCAGCAGTGGCCCCCTACAGGGCGCTGGAGAGACCCAGTACTTC.

Only a few counts were recorded for this clonotype. The chain combines TRBV15 with TRBJ1-2; 9 nucleotides agree with TRBD1. The CDR3 spans 13 residues. V dropped 3 bases and J dropped 7; count of bases not matched to a gene: 3. CDR1 is LNHNV and CDR2 is YYDKDF in the germline V gene (reference sequence). The chain's CDR3 is CATSSTGGSGYTF. CDR3 in DNA: TGTGCCACCAGCAGCACAGGGGGCTCTGGCTACACCTTC.